These 7 T cell receptor beta chains were sequenced from one sample in a study of vaccination and CD4 T cells after COVID-19. Antigens of these TCRs are unknown. Sequence data for DNA of cultured CD4+ T cells were generated by the Oncomine TCR Beta short-read assay. MiXCR was run by TCRdb on the PCR reads, yielding one entry per CDR3 protein. The sample lists 20,000 or so distinct CDR3 sequences, roughly 50% occurring once. Stated treatment: approximately 9-day PBMC culture with coronavirus spike peptide pools or control peptides (ViraFEST assay). The sequencing input was CD4+ T cells from blood, cultured in vitro. Receptors originate from a human donor who had recovered from COVID-19.

The chain joins TRBV6-2 or TRBV6-3 to TRBJ1-1; a weak D match, TRBD1 (5 bases). V shed 8 bases and J shed 0 bases, with 22 bases lying between them. Germline CDR1 reads MNHEY; CDR2 reads SVGEGT. The CDR3 loop spans 17 amino acids. The CDR3 DNA sequence: TGTGCCAGCCTCATAGGGGCTACAGGAGGATTGAACACTGAAGCTTTCTTT. Translation: CASLIGATGGLNTEAFF.

This clonotype was recorded once. The gene calls are TRBV10-3 and TRBJ2-1; 7 bases match TRBD2. In germline, CDR1 is ENHRY, CDR2 SYGVKD. The CDR3 is 18 residues long. Trimming took 6 bases from V and 6 from J; bases not matched to a gene: 20. For the CDR3, the DNA is TGTGCCATCAGCAAGGGACTAATGAATGAGATCCGGGCCAATGAGCAGTTCTTC. It specifies CAISKGLMNEIRANEQFF.

Points on this clonotype: A junction boundary mismatches the germline segment, possibly from a read error. This rearrangement joins TRBV10-3 to TRBJ2-2; weak D call: TRBD2 (6 bases). The CDR3 has 13 amino acids. Germline loops: CDR1 ENHRY, CDR2 SYGVKD. For the CDR3, the DNA is TGTGCCATCAGGGGAGCGAACACCGGGGGGCTGTTTTTT. Translated, it gives CAIRGANTGGLFF.

This clonotype has just a few counts. In DNA, the CDR3 is TGTGCCTGGAGTTCCCTGGCTAACTATGGCTACACCTTC. The encoded protein is CAWSSLANYGYTF. The chain has TRBV30 and TRBJ1-2; D uncertain. The CDR3 loop spans 13 amino acids. Looked up from germline, CDR1 is GTSNPN and CDR2 is SVGIG (reference sequence). V was cut by 2 bases and J by 0 bases, with 7 bases left in between.

The CDR3 sequence: CAISEGGRGSYEQYF. Here the CDR3 DNA reads TGTGCCATCAGTGAGGGCGGGAGGGGTTCCTACGAGCAGTACTTC. The genes are TRBV10-3 and TRBJ2-7, with 9 positions matching TRBD2. The junction had 3 bases not matched to a gene; V was cut back by 2 bases and J by 1 base. This CDR3 contains 15 residues. Germline assignment: CDR1 ENHRY and CDR2 SYGVKD.

This clonotype was seen a single time. The CDR3 nucleotides read TGTGCCAGCAGCTTATCAGGGGCCTTGAGCACTGAAGCTTTCTTT. It is translated as CASSLSGALSTEAFF. The chain uses TRBV7-9 and TRBJ1-1; D might be TRBD1 (6 bases). CDR1 SEHNR and CDR2 FQNEAQ come from the germline V gene (reference sequence). The CDR3 runs 15 residues. Deletions cut 2 bases from V and 4 bases from J, with 14 bases between.

This chain joins TRBV27 and TRBJ1-2; D might be TRBD1 (5 bases). V gave up 6 bases and J gave up 2 bases, with 13 bases separating them. The V gene's germline CDR1 is MNHEY and CDR2 SMNVEV (reference sequence). The CDR3 has 14 residues. The CDR3 sequence is CASSGGTENYGYTF. The DNA for the CDR3 is TGTGCCAGCAGCGGAGGGACGGAGAACTATGGCTACACCTTC.